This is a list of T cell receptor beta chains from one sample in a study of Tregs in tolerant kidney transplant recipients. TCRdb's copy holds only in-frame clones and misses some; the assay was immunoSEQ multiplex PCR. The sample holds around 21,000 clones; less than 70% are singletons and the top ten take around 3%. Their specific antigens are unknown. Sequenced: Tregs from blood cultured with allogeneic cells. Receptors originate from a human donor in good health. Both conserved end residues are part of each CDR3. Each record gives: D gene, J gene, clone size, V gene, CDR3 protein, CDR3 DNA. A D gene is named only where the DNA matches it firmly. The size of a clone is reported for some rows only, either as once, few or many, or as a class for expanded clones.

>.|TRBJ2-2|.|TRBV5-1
CASSSGHFTGELFF
TGCGCCAGCAGCTCCGGACACTTCACCGGGGAGCTGTTTTTT
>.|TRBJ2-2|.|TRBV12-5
CASGLVNRDQTGELFF
TGTGCTAGTGGTTTGGTTAACAGGGACCAGACCGGGGAGCTGTTTTTT
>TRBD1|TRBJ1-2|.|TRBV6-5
CASSSRTGATLRGTF
TGTGCCAGCAGTTCGAGGACAGGGGCGACGCTCAGGGGCACCTTC
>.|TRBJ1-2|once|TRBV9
CASSVGGLSFYGYTF
TGTGCCAGCAGCGTAGGGGGACTGAGCTTCTATGGCTACACCTTC
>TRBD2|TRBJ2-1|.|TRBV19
CASSISAGANNEQFF
TGTGCCAGTAGTATCTCTGCGGGAGCCAACAATGAGCAGTTCTTC
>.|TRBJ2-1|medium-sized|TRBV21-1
CASSKTSGGRAINEQFF
TGTGCCAGCAGCAAGACGAGCGGCGGGAGGGCCATCAATGAGCAGTTCTTC
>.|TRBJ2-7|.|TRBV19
CASRLRGAGSYEQYF
TGTGCCAGTAGACTCCGGGGGGCGGGATCCTACGAGCAGTACTTC
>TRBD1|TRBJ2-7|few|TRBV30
CAWSVGGQGTYEQYF
TGTGCCTGGAGTGTTGGGGGACAGGGTACCTACGAGCAGTACTTC
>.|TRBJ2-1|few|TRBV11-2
CASSLRPSIIDNEQFF
TGTGCCAGCAGCTTAAGGCCTAGTATTATCGACAATGAGCAGTTCTTC
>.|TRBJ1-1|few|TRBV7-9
CASSLLVGGGMAFF
TGTGCCAGCAGCTTACTAGTCGGGGGCGGGATGGCTTTCTTT
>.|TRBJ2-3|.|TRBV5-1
CASSLAGQPDTQYF
TGCGCCAGCAGCTTGGCGGGGCAGCCAGATACGCAGTATTTT
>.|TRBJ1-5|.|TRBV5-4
CASSQEVYSNQPQHF
TGTGCCAGCAGCCAAGAGGTCTATAGCAATCAGCCCCAGCATTTT
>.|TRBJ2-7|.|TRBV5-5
CASSWFSRTKRYEQYF
TGTGCCAGCAGCTGGTTCTCGCGGACCAAACGCTACGAGCAGTACTTC
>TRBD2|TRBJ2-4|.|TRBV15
CATSRDSGRSKNIQYF
TGTGCCACCAGCAGAGATAGCGGGAGATCCAAAAACATTCAGTACTTC
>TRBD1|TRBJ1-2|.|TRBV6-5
CASSFTRQGRGYTF
TGTGCCAGCAGTTTCACAAGACAGGGTAGAGGCTACACCTTC